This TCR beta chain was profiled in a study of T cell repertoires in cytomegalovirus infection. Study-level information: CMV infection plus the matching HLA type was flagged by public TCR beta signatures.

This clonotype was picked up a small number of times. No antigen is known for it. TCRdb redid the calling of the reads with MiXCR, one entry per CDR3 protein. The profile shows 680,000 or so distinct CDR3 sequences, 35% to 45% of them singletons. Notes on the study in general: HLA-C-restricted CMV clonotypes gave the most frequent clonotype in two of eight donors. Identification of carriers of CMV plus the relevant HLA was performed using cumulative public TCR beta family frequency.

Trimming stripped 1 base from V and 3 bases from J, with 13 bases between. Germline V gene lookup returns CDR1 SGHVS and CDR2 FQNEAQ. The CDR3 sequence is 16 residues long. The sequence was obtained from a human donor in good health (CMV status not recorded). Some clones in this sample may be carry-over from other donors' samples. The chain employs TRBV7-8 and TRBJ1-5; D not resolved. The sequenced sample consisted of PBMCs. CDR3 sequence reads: CASSLDSLGANQPQHF. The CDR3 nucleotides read TGTGCCAGCAGCTTAGACTCGCTGGGAGCCAATCAGCCCCAGCATTTT.